This T cell receptor (beta chain) appears in the sequencing data of a study of shared clonotypes between healthy human individuals. Whole-study findings and limits: Generation probability values for non-shared clonotypes were lower than those for clonotypes shared by all four donors. The small donor group covered limited genetic and exposure diversity.

Method: immunoSEQ multiplex PCR; TCRdb's copy keeps in-frame clones and lacks some. This table has about 750,000 clones, more than 85% appearing once. Points on this clone: Its cognate antigen is unknown.

Naive CD8 isolation took CD45RO-negative cells positively selected for CCR7 and excluded terminally differentiated effector memory CD45RA+ cells. Adults of Caucasian background living in Nashville, Tennessee made up all donors. Germline V gene data show CDR1 as SEHNR and CDR2 as FQNEAQ (reference sequence). This CDR3 is built from 15 residues. The ends were cut back, 5 bases at V and 0 bases at J, with 8 bases in the middle. V and J are TRBV7-9 and TRBJ2-6; the D is unclear. This TCR came from a man aged 25 to 45 in good health. Sequenced input: naive CD8+ T cells sorted from blood. The CDR3 reads CASSLGLSGANVLTF. CDR3 coding DNA: TGTGCCAGCAGCCTGGGCCTCTCTGGGGCCAACGTCCTGACTTTC.